This TCR beta chain was sequenced during a study of cytomegalovirus exposure and HLA in healthy donors. Study-wide points: Available immune exposure information covered CMV serostatus only.

A multiplex PCR was run with 60 Vbeta primers and 13 Jbeta primers. Assay: immunoSEQ multiplex PCR; the TCRdb copy retains only in-frame clones and omits some. The repertoire holds approximately 99,000 clones, 73% seen once, with approximately 3.5% in the top ten. Trimming took off 5 bases at V and 1 base at J, with 12 bases between the two ends. CDR1 and CDR2 from the germline V gene are SGHNT and YYREEE (reference sequence). CDR3 length: 14 amino acids. This clone was picked up a small number of times. The antigen remains undetermined. The chain carries TRBV5-4 and TRBJ1-1; a possible D gene is TRBD1 (5 bases). Sequencing was carried out using PBMCs. The TCR sequence derives from a man aged 35 to 55 in good health and CMV-seronegative. CDR3 nucleotide sequence: TGTGCCAGCAGAACCTGGGGGGGGAACACTGAAGCTTTCTTT. It translates to CASRTWGGNTEAFF. Looking up the rest from reference TRBV5-4 and TRBJ1-1 gives the full variable domain: ETGVTQSPTHLIKTRGQQVTLRCSSQSGHNTVSWYQQALGQGPQFIFQYYREEENGRGNFPPRFSGLQFPNYSSELNVNALELDDSALYLCASRTWGGNTEAFFGQGTRLTVV.